The rows below give T cell receptor beta chains drawn from one sample of a study of blood T cell repertoires in COVID-19. Assay used: immunoSEQ multiplex PCR; TCRdb lists only in-frame clones, some missing. This table has under 500,000 clones, approximately 90% appearing once. Sequencing was carried out using peripheral blood. These receptors were collected from a woman aged 25 to 39 with acute or convalescent COVID-19. Both conserved end residues are part of each CDR3. D genes are given only for firm matches. Only some rows state a clone size, as once, few, many or a class for expanded clones.

abundance	v_gene	len	j_gene	d_gene	CDR3nt	CDR3aa
few	TRBV19	16	TRBJ1-1	TRBD1	TGTGCCAGTAGTCTGGCCCCCGGGACAGGGAACACTGAAGCTTTCTTT	CASSLAPGTGNTEAFF
NA	TRBV27	15	TRBJ2-1	NA	TGTGCCAGCAGTATCACTACAGGGTCCTACAATGAGCAGTTCTTC	CASSITTGSYNEQFF
NA	TRBV18	15	TRBJ2-3	NA	TGTGCCAGCTCACCGGACTTGGGTAGCACAGATACGCAGTATTTT	CASSPDLGSTDTQYF
NA	TRBV30	16	TRBJ1-4	NA	TGTGCCTGGAGTGGGATTTTACAGGGTGGAAGTGAAAAACTGTTTTTT	CAWSGILQGGSEKLFF
NA	TRBV6-6	16	TRBJ2-1	TRBD2	TGTGCCAGCAGTTACTCGACTAGCGGGGGGTACAATGAGCAGTTCTTC	CASSYSTSGGYNEQFF
NA	TRBV6-6	15	TRBJ1-3	NA	TGTGCCAGCAGTTACTCATTGTACTCTGGAAACACCATATATTTT	CASSYSLYSGNTIYF
NA	TRBV19	16	TRBJ1-1	TRBD1	TGTGCCAGTAGTATTGGGGCGAGGGGGCTGAACACTGAAGCTTTCTTT	CASSIGARGLNTEAFF
once	TRBV28	14	TRBJ2-5	TRBD2	TGTGCCAGCAGACAGCCGGGGGAGGGAAAGACCCAGTACTTC	CASRQPGEGKTQYF
NA	TRBV29-1	12	TRBJ2-3	NA	TGCAGCGTTCCGGACTACACAGATACGCAGTATTTT	CSVPDYTDTQYF
NA	TRBV6-2/TRBV6-3	14	TRBJ2-7	TRBD2	TGTGCCAGCAGTTATGCTAGCGGGGTCTACGAGCAGTACTTC	CASSYASGVYEQYF